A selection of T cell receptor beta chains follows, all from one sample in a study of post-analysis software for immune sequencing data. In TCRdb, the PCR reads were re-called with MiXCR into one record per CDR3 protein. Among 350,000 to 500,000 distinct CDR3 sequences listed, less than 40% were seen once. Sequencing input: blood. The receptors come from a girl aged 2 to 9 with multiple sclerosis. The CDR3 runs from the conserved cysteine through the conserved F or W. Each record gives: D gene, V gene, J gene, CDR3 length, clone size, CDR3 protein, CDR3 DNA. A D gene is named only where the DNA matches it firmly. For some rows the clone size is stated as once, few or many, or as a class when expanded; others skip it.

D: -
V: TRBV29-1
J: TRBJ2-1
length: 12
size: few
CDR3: CSVELESHEQFF
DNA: TGCAGCGTTGAACTAGAGTCCCATGAGCAGTTCTTC

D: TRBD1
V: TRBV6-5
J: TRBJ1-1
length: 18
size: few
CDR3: CASSYSMVAQGANTEAFF
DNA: TGTGCCAGCAGTTACTCGATGGTGGCACAGGGGGCGAACACTGAAGCTTTCTTT

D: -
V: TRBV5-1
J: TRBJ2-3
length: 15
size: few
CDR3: CASSWTGHHTDTQYF
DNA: TGCGCCAGCAGCTGGACGGGACACCACACAGATACGCAGTATTTT

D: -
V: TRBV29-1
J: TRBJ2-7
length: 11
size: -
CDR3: CSVEQNYEQYF
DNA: TGCAGCGTTGAACAGAACTACGAGCAGTACTTC

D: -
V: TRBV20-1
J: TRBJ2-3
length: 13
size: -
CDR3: CSAKKGVGDTQYF
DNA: TGCAGTGCTAAGAAGGGGGTGGGAGATACGCAGTATTTT

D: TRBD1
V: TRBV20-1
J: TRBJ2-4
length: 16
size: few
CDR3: CSAQMTGGLAKNIQYF
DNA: TGCAGTGCCCAGATGACAGGGGGACTAGCCAAAAACATTCAGTACTTC

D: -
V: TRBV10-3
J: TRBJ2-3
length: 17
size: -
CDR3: CAISGGTDRPSTDTQYF
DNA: TGTGCCATCAGTGGTGGGACGGATAGACCTAGCACAGATACGCAGTATTTT

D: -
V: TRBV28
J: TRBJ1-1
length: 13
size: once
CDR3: CASSFGGAVEAFF
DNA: TGTGCCAGCAGTTTTGGGGGGGCGGTTGAAGCTTTCTTT

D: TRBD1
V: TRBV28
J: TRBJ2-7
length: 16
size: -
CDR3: CASRFLTETGYYEQYF
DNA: TGTGCCAGCCGTTTTCTTACCGAGACAGGGTACTACGAGCAGTACTTC

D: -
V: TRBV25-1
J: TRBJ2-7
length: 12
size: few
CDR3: CASSIKSYEQYF
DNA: TGTGCCAGCAGTATTAAAAGCTACGAGCAGTACTTC

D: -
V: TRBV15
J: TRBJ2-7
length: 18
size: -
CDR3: CATSGRLGDTKGIYEQYF
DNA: TGTGCCACCAGCGGACGCCTGGGGGACACCAAGGGAATCTACGAGCAGTACTTC

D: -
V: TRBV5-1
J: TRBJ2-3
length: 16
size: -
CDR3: CASSRDPGASTDTQYF
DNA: TGCGCCAGCAGCCGTGACCCAGGGGCTAGCACAGATACGCAGTATTTT

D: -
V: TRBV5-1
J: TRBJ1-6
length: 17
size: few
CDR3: CASSQALGGPYNSPLHF
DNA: TGCGCCAGCAGCCAGGCCCTGGGGGGCCCCTATAATTCACCCCTCCACTTT

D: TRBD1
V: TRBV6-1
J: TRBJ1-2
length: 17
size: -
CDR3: CASSTRDRGRPGYGYTF
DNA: TGTGCCAGCAGCACCCGGGACAGGGGGCGTCCTGGGTATGGCTACACCTTC

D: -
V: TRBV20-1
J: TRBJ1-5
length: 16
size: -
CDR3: CSAVGMWGESNQPQHF
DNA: TGCAGTGCTGTGGGGATGTGGGGGGAGAGCAATCAGCCCCAGCATTTT

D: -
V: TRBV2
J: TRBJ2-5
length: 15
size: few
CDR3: CASSEQGIGQETQYF
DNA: TGTGCCAGCAGTGAACAGGGTATAGGGCAAGAGACCCAGTACTTC

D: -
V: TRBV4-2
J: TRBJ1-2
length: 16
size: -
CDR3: CASSQDPAGGSYGYTF
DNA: TGTGCCAGCAGCCAAGACCCGGCGGGAGGATCCTATGGCTACACCTTC

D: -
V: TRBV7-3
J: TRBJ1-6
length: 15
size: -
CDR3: CASSLNPGWDSPLHF
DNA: TGTGCCAGCAGCTTAAATCCAGGGTGGGATTCACCCCTCCACTTT

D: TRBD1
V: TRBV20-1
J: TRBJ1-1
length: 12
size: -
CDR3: CTLDRANTEAFF
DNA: TGCACCCTTGACAGGGCAAACACTGAAGCTTTCTTT

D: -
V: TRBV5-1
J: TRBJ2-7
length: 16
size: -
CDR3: CASSLGPTENPYEQYF
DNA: TGCGCCAGCAGCTTGGGCCCGACAGAGAACCCCTACGAGCAGTACTTC